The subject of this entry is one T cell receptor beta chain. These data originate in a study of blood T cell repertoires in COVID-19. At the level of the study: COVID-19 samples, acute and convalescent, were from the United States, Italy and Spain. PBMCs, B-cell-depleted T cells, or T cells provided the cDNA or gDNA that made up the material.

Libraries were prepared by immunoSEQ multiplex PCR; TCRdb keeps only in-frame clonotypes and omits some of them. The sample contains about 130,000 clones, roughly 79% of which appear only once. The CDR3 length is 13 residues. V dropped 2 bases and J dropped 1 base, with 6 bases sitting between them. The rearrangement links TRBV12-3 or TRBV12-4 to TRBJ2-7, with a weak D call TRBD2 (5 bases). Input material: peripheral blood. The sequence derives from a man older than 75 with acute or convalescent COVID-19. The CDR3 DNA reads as TGTGCCAGCAGTTTAAGGGAGTCCTACGAGCAGTACTTC. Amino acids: CASSLRESYEQYF.